This T cell receptor (beta chain) was sequenced for a study of CD8 T cells in ankylosing spondylitis. Study conclusions and caveats: Earlier reports found some motif variants in synovial fluid and blood in reactive arthritis.

This clonotype occurred a few times. The antigen remains undetermined. TCRdb passed the 5' RACE reads through MiXCR, listing each CDR3 protein once. The sample contains 110,000 to 150,000 distinct CDR3 sequences, roughly 8% of which appear only once. This sequence was found in a male donor with ankylosing spondylitis. Sequenced material: synovial fluid, either unsorted or a sorted T cell fraction (not recorded which).

CDR3 protein: CSAPPTNYGYTF. The CDR3 DNA sequence: TGCAGTGCTCCCCCAACCAACTATGGCTACACCTTC. The rearrangement joins TRBV20-1 to TRBJ1-2; D is ambiguous. The ends were cut back, 5 bases at V and 2 bases at J, with 9 bases in the middle. Germline CDR1 is DFQATT and CDR2 is SNEGSKA (reference sequence). The CDR3 sequence is 12 residues long.